This T cell receptor (beta chain) emerged from a study of blood T cell repertoires in COVID-19. About the research overall: Samples came from the United States, Italy and Spain, spanning acute and convalescent COVID-19. From T cells, B-cell-depleted T cells, or PBMCs came the material, which was cDNA or gDNA.

This clone was seen just once. The length of the CDR3 is 15 residues. Looked up from germline, CDR1 is LGHDT and CDR2 is YNNKEL (reference sequence). V gave up 0 bases and J gave up 1 base, with 9 bases separating them. Profiling relied on immunoSEQ multiplex PCR, and the TCRdb table lists in-frame clones only, not all of them. The repertoire holds about 140,000 clones, with 60% to 85% as singletons. This TCR came from a man in his fifties or sixties with acute or convalescent COVID-19. The V gene is TRBV3-1 (or the pseudogene TRBV3-2), the J gene TRBJ2-5; D possibly corresponds to TRBD1 (6 bases). Sequenced: peripheral blood. The CDR3 spells CASSQEGQTQETQYF. The CDR3 nucleotides are TGTGCCAGCAGCCAAGAAGGACAGACCCAAGAGACCCAGTACTTC.